This TCR beta chain was profiled in a study of blood T cell repertoires in COVID-19. In the study overall: COVID-19 samples from acute and convalescent phases originated in the United States, Italy and Spain. Nucleic acid was either cDNA or gDNA, and it came from T cells, B-cell-depleted T cells, or PBMCs.

The germline V and J ends were trimmed by 0 bases and 2 bases, with 11 bases remaining between them. CDR1 and CDR2 from the germline V gene are SGHTA and FQGNSA. This CDR3 region has 16 residues. Under the authors' procedure: Quantification of nucleated cells was approximated via reference gene primer amplification. TCRdb's copy holds only in-frame clones and misses some; the assay was immunoSEQ multiplex PCR. D and trimming were read from the DNA, whereas the V and J calls and clone size are those reported in that table. The sample holds around 150,000 clones; around 84% are singletons and the top ten take 2.2%.

The chain has TRBV7-2 and TRBJ2-1; the D gene is possibly TRBD2 (5 bases). The source material was peripheral blood. The receptor comes from a man in his sixties or seventies with acute or convalescent COVID-19. The CDR3 DNA reads as TGTGCCAGCAGCTTAGCTGGCGGGTCTACCTACAATGAGCAGTTCTTC. This codes for CASSLAGGSTYNEQFF.